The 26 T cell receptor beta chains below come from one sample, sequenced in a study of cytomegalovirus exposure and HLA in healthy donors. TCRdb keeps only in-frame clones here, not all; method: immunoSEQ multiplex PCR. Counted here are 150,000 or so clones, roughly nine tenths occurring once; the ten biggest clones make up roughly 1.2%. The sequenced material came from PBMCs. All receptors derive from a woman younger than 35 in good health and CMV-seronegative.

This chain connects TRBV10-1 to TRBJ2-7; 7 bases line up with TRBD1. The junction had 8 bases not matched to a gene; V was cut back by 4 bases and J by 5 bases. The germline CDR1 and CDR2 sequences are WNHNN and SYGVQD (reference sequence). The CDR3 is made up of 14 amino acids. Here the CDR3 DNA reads TGCGCCAGCAGTGCGGACAGGACCGATAACGAGCAGTACTTC. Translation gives CASSADRTDNEQYF.

As DNA, the CDR3 is TGTGCCAGCAGTCGGACAGGCACCTATGGCTACACCTTC. Protein: CASSRTGTYGYTF. The genes are TRBV6-5 and TRBJ1-2; 7 positions match TRBD1. Germline trimming cut 5 bases from V and 4 bases from J; bases unmatched to any gene: 4. CDR1 is MNHEY and CDR2 is SVGAGI in the germline V gene. The CDR3 covers 13 residues.

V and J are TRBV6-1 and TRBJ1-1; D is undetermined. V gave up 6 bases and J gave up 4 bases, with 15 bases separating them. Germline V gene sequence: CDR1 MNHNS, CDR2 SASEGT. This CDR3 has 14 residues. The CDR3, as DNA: TGTGCCAGCAGGAGGTCGCTGTCGAGCACTGAAGCTTTCTTT. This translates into CASRRSLSSTEAFF.

The CDR3 DNA reads TGTGCCAGCAGTCTCGGTCAGGGAACCTACGAGCAGTACTTC. As protein: CASSLGQGTYEQYF. The chain joins TRBV9 to TRBJ2-7; tentatively, D is TRBD1 (5 bases). Germline V gives CDR1 SGDLS, CDR2 YYNGEE. Trimming pared 5 bases from V and 2 bases from J, leaving 14 bases between. The CDR3 contains 14 residues.

This CDR3 reads CASSSDRANYGYTF. The CDR3 DNA sequence: TGTGCCAGCAGCTCTGACAGGGCTAACTATGGCTACACCTTC. The chain combines TRBV7-3 with TRBJ1-2; 7 bases map to TRBD1. This CDR3 is built from 14 residues. The V gene's germline CDR1 is SGHTA and CDR2 FQGTGA. V dropped 4 bases and J dropped 0; count of bases not matched to a gene: 2.

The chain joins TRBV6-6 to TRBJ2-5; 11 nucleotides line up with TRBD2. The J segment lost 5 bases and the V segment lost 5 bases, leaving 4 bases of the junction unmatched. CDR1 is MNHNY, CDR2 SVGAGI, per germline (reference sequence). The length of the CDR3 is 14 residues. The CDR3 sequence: CASSIAGGQETQYF. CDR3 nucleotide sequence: TGTGCCAGCAGTATAGCGGGGGGGCAGGAGACCCAGTACTTC.

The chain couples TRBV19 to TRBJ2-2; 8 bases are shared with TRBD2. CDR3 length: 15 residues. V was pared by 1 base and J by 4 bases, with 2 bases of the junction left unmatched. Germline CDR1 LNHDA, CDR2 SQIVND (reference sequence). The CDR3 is CASSIVSGATGELFF. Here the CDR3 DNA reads TGTGCCAGTAGTATAGTTAGCGGGGCCACCGGGGAGCTGTTTTTT. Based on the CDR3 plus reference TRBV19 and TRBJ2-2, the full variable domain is DGGITQSPKYLFRKEGQNVTLSCEQNLNHDAMYWYRQDPGQGLRLIYYSQIVNDFQKGDIAEGYSVSREKKESFPLTVTSAQKNPTAFYLCASSIVSGATGELFFGEGSRLTVL.

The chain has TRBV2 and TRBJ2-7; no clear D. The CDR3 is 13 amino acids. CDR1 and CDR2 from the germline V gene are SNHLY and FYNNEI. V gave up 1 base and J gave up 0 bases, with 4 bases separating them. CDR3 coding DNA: TGTGCCAGCAGTGAAGGGGCCTCCTACGAGCAGTACTTC. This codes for CASSEGASYEQYF.

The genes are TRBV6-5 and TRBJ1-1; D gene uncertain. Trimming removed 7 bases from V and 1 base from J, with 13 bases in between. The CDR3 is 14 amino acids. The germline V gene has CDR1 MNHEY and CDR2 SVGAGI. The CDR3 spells CASIDIAGNTEAFF. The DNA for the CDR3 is TGTGCCAGCATTGACATCGCAGGGAACACTGAAGCTTTCTTT.

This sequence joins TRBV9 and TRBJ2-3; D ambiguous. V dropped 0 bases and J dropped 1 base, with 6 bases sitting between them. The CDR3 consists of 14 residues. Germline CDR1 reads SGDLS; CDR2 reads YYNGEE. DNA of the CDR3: TGTGCCAGCAGCGTAGAACTCCGCACAGATACGCAGTATTTT. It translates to CASSVELRTDTQYF.

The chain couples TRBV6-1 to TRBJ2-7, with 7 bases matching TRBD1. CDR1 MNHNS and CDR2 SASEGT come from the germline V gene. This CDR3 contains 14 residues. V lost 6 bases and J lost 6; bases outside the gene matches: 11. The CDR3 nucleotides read TGTGCCAGCAGCGCAGACAGGGTTTTCAGCGAGCAGTACTTC. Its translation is CASSADRVFSEQYF.

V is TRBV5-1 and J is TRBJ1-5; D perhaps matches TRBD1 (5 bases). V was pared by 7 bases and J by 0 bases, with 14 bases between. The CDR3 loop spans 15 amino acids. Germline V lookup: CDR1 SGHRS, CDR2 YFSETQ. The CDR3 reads CASCPQVCSNQPQHF. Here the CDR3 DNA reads TGCGCCAGCTGTCCACAGGTTTGTAGCAATCAGCCCCAGCATTTT.

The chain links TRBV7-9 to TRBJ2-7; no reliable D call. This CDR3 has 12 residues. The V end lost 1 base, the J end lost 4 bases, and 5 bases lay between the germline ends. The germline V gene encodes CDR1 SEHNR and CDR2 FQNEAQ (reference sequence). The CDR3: CASSLVLYEQYF. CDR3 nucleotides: TGTGCCAGCAGCTTAGTTCTTTACGAGCAGTACTTC.

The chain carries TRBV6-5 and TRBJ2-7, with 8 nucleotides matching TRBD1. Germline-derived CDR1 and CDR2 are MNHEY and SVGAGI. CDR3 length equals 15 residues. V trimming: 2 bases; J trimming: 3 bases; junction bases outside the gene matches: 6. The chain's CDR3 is CASSYERQGNYEQYF. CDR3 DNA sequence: TGTGCCAGCAGTTACGAAAGACAGGGGAACTACGAGCAGTACTTC.

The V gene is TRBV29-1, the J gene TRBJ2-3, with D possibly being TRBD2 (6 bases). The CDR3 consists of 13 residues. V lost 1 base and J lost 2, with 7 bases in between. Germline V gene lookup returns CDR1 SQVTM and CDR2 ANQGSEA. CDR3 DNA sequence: TGCAGCGTTGAAGTGCGGGACACAGATACGCAGTATTTT. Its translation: CSVEVRDTDTQYF.

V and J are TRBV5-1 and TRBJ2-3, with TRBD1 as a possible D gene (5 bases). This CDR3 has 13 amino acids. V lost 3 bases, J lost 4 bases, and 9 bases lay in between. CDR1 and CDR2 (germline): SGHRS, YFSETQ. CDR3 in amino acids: CASSSSGSDTQYF. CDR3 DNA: TGCGCCAGCAGCTCGTCAGGGTCAGATACGCAGTATTTT.

CDR3 protein: CASSWSGVLVTEAFF. CDR3 DNA: TGTGCCAGCAGTTGGTCAGGGGTGTTAGTGACTGAAGCTTTCTTT. The chain has TRBV2 and TRBJ1-1; TRBD1 is a possible D gene (6 bases). Trimming cost V 5 bases and J 5 bases, with 18 bases left between them. This CDR3 comprises 15 residues. Germline CDR1 and CDR2: SNHLY and FYNNEI.

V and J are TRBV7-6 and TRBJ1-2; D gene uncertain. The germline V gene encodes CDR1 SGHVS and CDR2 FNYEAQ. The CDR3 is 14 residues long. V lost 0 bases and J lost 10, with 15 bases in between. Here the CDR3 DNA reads TGTGCCAGCAGCTTAGCGACCGACTACGGAGTCTACACCTTC. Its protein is CASSLATDYGVYTF.

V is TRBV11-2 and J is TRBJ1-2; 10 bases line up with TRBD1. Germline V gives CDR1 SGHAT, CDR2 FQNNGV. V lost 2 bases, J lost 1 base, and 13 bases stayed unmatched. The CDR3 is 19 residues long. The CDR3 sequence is CASSLPISRQGASNYGYTF. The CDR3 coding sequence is TGTGCCAGCAGCTTACCAATAAGCAGACAGGGGGCGAGTAACTATGGCTACACCTTC.

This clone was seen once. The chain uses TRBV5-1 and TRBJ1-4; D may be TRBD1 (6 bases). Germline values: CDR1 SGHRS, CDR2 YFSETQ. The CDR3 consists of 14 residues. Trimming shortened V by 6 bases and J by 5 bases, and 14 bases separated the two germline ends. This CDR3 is CASTLSGGNEKLFF. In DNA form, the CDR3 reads TGCGCCAGCACCTTATCTGGGGGCAATGAAAAACTGTTTTTT.

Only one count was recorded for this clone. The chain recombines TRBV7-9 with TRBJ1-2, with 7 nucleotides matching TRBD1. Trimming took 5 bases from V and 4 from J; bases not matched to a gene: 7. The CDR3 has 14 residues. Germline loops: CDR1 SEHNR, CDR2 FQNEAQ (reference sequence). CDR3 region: CASSVTGVLYGYTF. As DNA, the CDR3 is TGTGCCAGCAGCGTAACAGGGGTCCTCTATGGCTACACCTTC.

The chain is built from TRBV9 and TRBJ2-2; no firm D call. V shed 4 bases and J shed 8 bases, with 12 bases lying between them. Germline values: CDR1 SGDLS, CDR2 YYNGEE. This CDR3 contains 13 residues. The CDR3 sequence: CASSTRSTGELFF. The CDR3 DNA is TGTGCCAGCAGCACCCGAAGCACTGGGGAGCTGTTTTTT. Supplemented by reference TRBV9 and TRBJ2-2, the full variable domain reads DSGVTQTPKHLITATGQRVTLRCSPRSGDLSVYWYQQSLDQGLQFLIQYYNGEERAKGNILERFSAQQFPDLHSELNLSSLELGDSALYFCASSTRSTGELFFGEGSRLTVL.

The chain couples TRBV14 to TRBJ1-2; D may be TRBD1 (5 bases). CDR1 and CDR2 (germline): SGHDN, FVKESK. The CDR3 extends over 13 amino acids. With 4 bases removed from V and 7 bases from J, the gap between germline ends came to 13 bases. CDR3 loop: CASSLNEGVGYTF. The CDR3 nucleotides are TGTGCCAGCAGCCTCAACGAAGGGGTTGGCTACACCTTC.

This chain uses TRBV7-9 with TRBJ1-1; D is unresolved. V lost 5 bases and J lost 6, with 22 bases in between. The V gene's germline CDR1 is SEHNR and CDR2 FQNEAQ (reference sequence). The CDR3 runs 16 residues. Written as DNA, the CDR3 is TGTGCCAGCAGCCCCGCCGCGGGGTGGTCGCCTCCTGAAGCTTTCTTT. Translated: CASSPAAGWSPPEAFF. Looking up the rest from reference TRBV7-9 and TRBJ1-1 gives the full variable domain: DTGVSQNPRHKITKRGQNVTFRCDPISEHNRLYWYRQTLGQGPEFLTYFQNEAQLEKSRLLSDRFSAERPKGSFSTLEIQRTEQGDSAMYLCASSPAAGWSPPEAFFGQGTRLTVV.

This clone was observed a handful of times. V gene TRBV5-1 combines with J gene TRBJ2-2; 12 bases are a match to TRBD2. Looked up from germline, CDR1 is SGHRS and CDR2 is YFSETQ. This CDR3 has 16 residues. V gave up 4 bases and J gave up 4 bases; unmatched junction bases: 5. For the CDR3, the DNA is TGCGCCAGCAGCGGAGCGGGACTAGCGGGCACCGGGGAGCTGTTTTTT. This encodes CASSGAGLAGTGELFF.

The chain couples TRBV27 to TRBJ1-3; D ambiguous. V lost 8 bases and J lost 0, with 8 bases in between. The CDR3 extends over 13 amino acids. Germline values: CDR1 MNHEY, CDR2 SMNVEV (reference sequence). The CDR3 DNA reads TGTGCCAGCTACTCATTCTCTGGAAACACCATATATTTT. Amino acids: CASYSFSGNTIYF.